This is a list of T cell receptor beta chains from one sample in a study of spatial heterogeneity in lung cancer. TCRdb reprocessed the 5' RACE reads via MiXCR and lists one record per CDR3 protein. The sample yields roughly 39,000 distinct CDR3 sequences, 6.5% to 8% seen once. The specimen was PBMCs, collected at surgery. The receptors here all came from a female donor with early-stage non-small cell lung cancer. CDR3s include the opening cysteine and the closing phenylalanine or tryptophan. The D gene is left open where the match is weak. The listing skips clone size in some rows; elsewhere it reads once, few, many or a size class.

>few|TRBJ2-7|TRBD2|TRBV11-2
TGTGCCAGCAGCCGTCTAGCGGGGGGCACCTACGAGCAGTACTTC
CASSRLAGGTYEQYF
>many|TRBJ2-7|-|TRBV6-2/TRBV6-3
TGTGCCACCGCGAAGAGACAACCCTACGAGCAGTACTTC
CATAKRQPYEQYF
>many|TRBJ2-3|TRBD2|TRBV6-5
TGTGCCAGCAGTTACTCGAGGCTAGCGGGACCAGATACGCAGTATTTT
CASSYSRLAGPDTQYF
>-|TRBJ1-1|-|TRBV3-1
TGTGCCAGCAGCCAAGATGTCGTGGGGTATTCACTCATGAACACTGAAGCTTTCTTT
CASSQDVVGYSLMNTEAFF
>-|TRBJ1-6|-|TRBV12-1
TGTGCCAGCAGCTCGGGACAGGCGTCGGGACCCCTCCACTTT
CASSSGQASGPLHF
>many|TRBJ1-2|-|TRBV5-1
TGCGCCAGCAGCTTGGCAGGAGAAAACTATGGCTACACCTTC
CASSLAGENYGYTF
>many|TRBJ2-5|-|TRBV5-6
TGTGCCAGCAGCTTACAAGAGACCCAGTACTTC
CASSLQETQYF
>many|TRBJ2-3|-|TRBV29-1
TGCAGCCGGGGACTGGAACAACTCACAGATACGCAGTATTTT
CSRGLEQLTDTQYF
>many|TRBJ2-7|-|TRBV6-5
TGTGCCAGCAGTTACCCTCATTATGGGGGTTACGAGCAGTACTTC
CASSYPHYGGYEQYF
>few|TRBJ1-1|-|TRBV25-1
TGTGCCAGCAGGATAGGGAACACTGAAGCTTTCTTT
CASRIGNTEAFF
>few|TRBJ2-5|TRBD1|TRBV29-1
TGCAGCCCAGGGACAGGGTGGGGGACCCAGTACTTC
CSPGTGWGTQYF
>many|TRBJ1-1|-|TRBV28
TGTGCCAGCAGTTTAACGACTGAAGCTTTCTTT
CASSLTTEAFF
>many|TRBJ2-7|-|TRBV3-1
TGTGCCAGCAGCGCCCGGGACATCTCCTACGAGCAGTACTTC
CASSARDISYEQYF
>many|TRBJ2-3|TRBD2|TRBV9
TGTGCCAGCAGCGGAACAGGACTAGCGGGGGCCGGTTGGGCAGATACGCAGTATTTT
CASSGTGLAGAGWADTQYF
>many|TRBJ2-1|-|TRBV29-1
TGCAGCGTTGAAGGGGCTAGCGTTAGAAGCAATGAGCAGTTCTTC
CSVEGASVRSNEQFF
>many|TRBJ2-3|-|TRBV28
TGTGCCATCGAGAAAACAGATACGCAGTATTTT
CAIEKTDTQYF
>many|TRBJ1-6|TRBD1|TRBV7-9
TGTGCCAGCAGCTCTGACAGGGGAGTGAATTCACCCCTCCACTTT
CASSSDRGVNSPLHF
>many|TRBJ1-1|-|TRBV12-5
TGTGCTAGTGGTTTGACTCCAGGGCTGGGGGACACTGAAGCTTTCTTT
CASGLTPGLGDTEAFF
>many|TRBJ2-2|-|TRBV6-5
TGTGCCAGCAGTTACTCCGTGGGCACCGGGGAGCTGTTTTTT
CASSYSVGTGELFF
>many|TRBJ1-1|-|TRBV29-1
TGCAGCGTTACGACAGATTTGAACACTGAAGCTTTCTTT
CSVTTDLNTEAFF
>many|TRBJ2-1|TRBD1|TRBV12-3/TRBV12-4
TGTGCCAGCAGTAGACAGGGAAATGAGCAGTTCTTC
CASSRQGNEQFF
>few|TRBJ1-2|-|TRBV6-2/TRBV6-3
TGTGCCAGCAGCCGGGGACATAACTATGGCTACACCTTC
CASSRGHNYGYTF
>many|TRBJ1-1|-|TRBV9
TGTGCCAGCAGCGTAGGGGGCACTGAAGCTTTCTTT
CASSVGGTEAFF
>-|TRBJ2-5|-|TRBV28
TGTGCCAGCAGTTCTATTGGCAGGGTCCCAGAGACCCAGTACTTC
CASSSIGRVPETQYF
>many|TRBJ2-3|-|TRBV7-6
TGTGCCAGCAGGCAAAGGGTCTCTAGCACAGATACGCAGTATTTT
CASRQRVSSTDTQYF
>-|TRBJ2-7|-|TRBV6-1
TGTGCCAGCAGTCGGCCCGGCGAGCAGTACTTC
CASSRPGEQYF
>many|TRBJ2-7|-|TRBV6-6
TGTGCCAGCGCTGTGCCCGGGTACGAGCAGTACTTC
CASAVPGYEQYF
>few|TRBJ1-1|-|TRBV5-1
TGCGCCAGCAGGGCTAGGGGGACGGACTTTATGAACACTGAAGCTTTCTTT
CASRARGTDFMNTEAFF
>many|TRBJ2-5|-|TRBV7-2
TGTGCCAGCAGCTTCGACAGAGTCCAAGAGACCCAGTACTTC
CASSFDRVQETQYF
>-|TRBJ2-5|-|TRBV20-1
TGCAGTGCTAGACCCCGACTAGAAGAGACCCAGTACTTC
CSARPRLEETQYF
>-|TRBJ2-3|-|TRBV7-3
TGTGCCAGCAGCTTGGTACCCGTCGGGACAGATACGCAGTATTTT
CASSLVPVGTDTQYF
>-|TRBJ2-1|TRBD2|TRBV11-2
TGTGCCAGCAGCTTAGTGCGGGGGGTCACGGATGAGCAGTTCTTC
CASSLVRGVTDEQFF
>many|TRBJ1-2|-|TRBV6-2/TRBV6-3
TGTGCCAGCTTGAACAGGGATGGCTACACCTTC
CASLNRDGYTF
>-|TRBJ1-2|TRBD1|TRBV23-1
TGCGCCAGCAGTCAGGGACAGAGCTATGGCTACACCTTC
CASSQGQSYGYTF
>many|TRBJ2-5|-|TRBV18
TGTGCCAGCTCACCATATGGGGGGACAGAGACCCAGTACTTC
CASSPYGGTETQYF
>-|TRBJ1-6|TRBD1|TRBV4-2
TGTGCCAGCAGCCAAGATAAAACAGGGGGCAATTCACCCCTCCACTTT
CASSQDKTGGNSPLHF
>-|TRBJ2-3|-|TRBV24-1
TGTGCCACCAGTGATTTCGGGGATACGCAGTATTTT
CATSDFGDTQYF
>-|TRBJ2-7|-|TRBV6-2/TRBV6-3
TGTGCCAGCAGTTACTTGACAGTTTTATACGAGCAGTACTTC
CASSYLTVLYEQYF
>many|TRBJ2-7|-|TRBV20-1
TGCAGTGCGCCGACAGTCACCTACGAGCAGTACTTC
CSAPTVTYEQYF
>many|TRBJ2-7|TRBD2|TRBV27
TGTGCCAGCAGTTTAAAAGCGGGGGCCACCTACGAGCAGTACTTC
CASSLKAGATYEQYF
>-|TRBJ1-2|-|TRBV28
TGTGCCAGCAGTCTCTCAGCAGTCTATGGCTACACCTTC
CASSLSAVYGYTF
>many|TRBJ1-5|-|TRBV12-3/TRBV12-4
TGTGCCAGCAGTCCGTCCGGACCTCGGCCGCCCCAGCATTTT
CASSPSGPRPPQHF
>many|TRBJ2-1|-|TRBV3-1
TGTGCCAGCAGCCCAATCTCGGGCCGGGGAAGAGAGCAGTTCTTC
CASSPISGRGREQFF
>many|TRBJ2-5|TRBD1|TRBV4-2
TGTGCCAGCAGCCAATTAGACAGGGCAGAGACCCAGTACTTC
CASSQLDRAETQYF
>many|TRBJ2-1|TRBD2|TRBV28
TGTGCCAGCATCTCGATTTCGGGAGGCGCTAGCGGGGGATACAATGAGCAGTTCTTC
CASISISGGASGGYNEQFF
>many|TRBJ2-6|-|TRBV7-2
TGTGCCAGCAGCTTGTTAGGAGTCTCTGGGGCCAACGTCCTGACTTTC
CASSLLGVSGANVLTF
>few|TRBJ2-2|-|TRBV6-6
TGTGCCAGCAGGTCAGGGACCACCGGGGAGCTGTTTTTT
CASRSGTTGELFF
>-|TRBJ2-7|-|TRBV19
TGTGCCAGCAGGACAAAGAGCTCCTACGAGCAGTACTTC
CASRTKSSYEQYF
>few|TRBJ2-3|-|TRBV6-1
TGTGCCAGCACGACGGTGGCGGGGAGGACAGATACGCAGTATTTT
CASTTVAGRTDTQYF
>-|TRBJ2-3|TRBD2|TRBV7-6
TGTGCCAGCAGCTTACTGACTAGCGGGGGGCGGGATACGCAGTATTTT
CASSLLTSGGRDTQYF
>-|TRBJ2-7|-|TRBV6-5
TGTGCCAGCAGTTACGGGGGGCATAGCTACGAGCAGTACTTC
CASSYGGHSYEQYF